The text below deals with one T cell receptor (beta chain). Its antigen is not known. This sample is part of a study of T cell responses to AZD1222 COVID-19 vaccine. The V end was cut by 4 bases, the J end by 0 bases, with 12 bases between. Germline values: CDR1 GTSNPN, CDR2 SVGIG (reference sequence). The CDR3 spans 15 residues. Repertoires were generated with immunoSEQ multiplex PCR, while TCRdb's copy carries only in-frame clones and drops some. The sample has roughly 120,000 clones, roughly 91% seen once; the top ten hold approximately 3.5%. Whole-study findings and limits: Spike as a whole was targeted by vaccine-associated CD4 TCRs, dominant at 160-218 and 743-854.

Sequencing used peripheral blood, obtained 28 days after the second AZD1222 dose. The origin of this receptor is an adult who received the AZD1222 COVID-19 vaccine. This chain links TRBV30 with TRBJ2-2, with a weak D call TRBD2 (5 bases). As DNA, the CDR3 is TGTGCCTGGAAGAATCGGAGGACGAACACCGGGGAGCTGTTTTTT. Translated: CAWKNRRTNTGELFF.